The TCR beta chain described here comes from a study of T cells in Graves' hyperthyroidism and ophthalmopathy. Findings and limits, study-wide: Among thyroid clonotypes expanded above 0.001, most also appeared in blood.

This clonotype was recorded a few times. Its antigen is currently unknown. Per germline, CDR1 SGHAT and CDR2 FQNNGV. Trimming removed 1 base from V and 8 bases from J, with 14 bases in between. The CDR3 has 15 amino acids. TCR beta CDR3 regions were amplified from RNA. First-round RT-PCR with HTBI primers amplified the TCR CDR3 region. TCRdb called the multiplex PCR reads again in MiXCR, with one record for every CDR3 protein. This sample carries more than 550,000 distinct CDR3 sequences, 15% to 20% of them seen once, and the ten largest clones take over 15%. The J gene is TRBJ1-4, the V gene TRBV11-2; D is perhaps TRBD1 (5 bases). The TCR originated in a woman aged 50 to 60 with Graves' hyperthyroidism that later progressed to Graves' ophthalmopathy. The source material was blood. CDR3 DNA: TGTGCCAGCAGCTTAGGCGGTACGGGGCTGGAAAAACTGTTTTTT. Its translation: CASSLGGTGLEKLFF.